The following is a TCR beta chain sequence with its context. Its specificity is unknown. TCRdb's table, derived via immunoSEQ multiplex PCR, lists solely in-frame clones and lacks some. The table includes tens of thousands of clones, 80% detected once. Germline CDR1 is SGHTA and CDR2 is FQGNSA. Trimming shortened V by 5 bases and J by 0 bases, and 11 bases separated the two germline ends. This CDR3 comprises 16 residues. Ahead of sequencing, the ViraFEST assay grew antigen-specific CD4+ T cells using viral peptide pools. Following a roughly 11-day culture, CD4+ T cells were purified. No vaccinee had earlier SARS-CoV-2 infection, and nucleocapsid antibodies were negative. Every well housed 2.1 million or so PBMC, which grew in culture alongside about 9.9 IU/ml IL-2 and around 9.8 ug/ml peptides. Researchers swapped half the medium for IL-2 medium on both days 3 and 7. The data were taken from a study of vaccination effects on CD4 cells after COVID-19. Study-wide background: Participants were given two doses of BNT162b2 or mRNA-1273 vaccine. Study findings and constraints: Both infection-induced and vaccine-induced clones contracted markedly at late post-vaccination timepoints.

The J gene is TRBJ2-6, the V gene TRBV7-2; D unresolved. This material consisted of CD4+ T cells from PBMCs cultured with SARS-CoV-2 spike peptides, taken before COVID-19 vaccination. This sequence was found in a human donor who received a COVID-19 vaccine. Written as DNA, the CDR3 is TGTGCCAGCAGCCTAAGTGTGGGCTCTGGGGCCAACGTCCTGACTTTC. It translates to CASSLSVGSGANVLTF.